A single sample gave rise to the 6 T cell receptor beta chains below, sequenced in a study of HIV-infected patients and healthy controls. The repertoire came from unfractionated whole blood and reflected all unsorted peripheral T cells. Alpha and beta constant-region primers primed reverse transcription of around 500 ng RNA. Using multiplexing indices, alpha and beta chain libraries were generated apart by chain-specific third strand synthesis. Using its own MiXCR run on the 5' RACE reads, TCRdb lists one record per CDR3 protein. The repertoire consists of about 24,000 distinct CDR3 sequences, with approximately 7.7% occurring once and the leading ten covering 4%. The sequenced sample consisted of blood. The receptors here all came from an adult in good health.

CDR3 bases: TGTGCCAGTAGTTACCATCAGGGGGGGGACACTGAAGCTTTCTTT. Its protein product is CASSYHQGGDTEAFF. V usage is TRBV19 and J usage is TRBJ1-1; TRBD1 aligns across 7 bases. The V gene's germline CDR1 is LNHDA and CDR2 SQIVND (reference sequence). V lost 5 bases to trimming and J lost 3 bases; unmatched junction nucleotides: 9. The CDR3 covers 15 residues.

In its sample, this clonotype is medium-sized. The chain has TRBV20-1 and TRBJ1-1; TRBD1 agrees at 9 bases. V lost 1 base and J lost 3; bases outside the gene matches: 0. The CDR3 sequence is 13 residues long. The germline V gene encodes CDR1 DFQATT and CDR2 SNEGSKA (reference sequence). The CDR3 here is CSARGQGDTEAFF. The CDR3, as DNA: TGCAGTGCTAGAGGACAGGGGGACACTGAAGCTTTCTTT.

This clonotype has a count of ten or more. This rearrangement joins TRBV6-2 or TRBV6-3 to TRBJ2-1; either TRBD1 or TRBD2 may fit D (5 bases each). This CDR3 is 15 amino acids long. With 2 bases removed from V and 7 bases from J, the gap between germline ends came to 15 bases. Germline V CDR1 and CDR2: MNHEY, SVGEGT. The CDR3 DNA reads TGTGCCAGCAGTTACGATAGGGACCGAGATAATGAGCAGTTCTTC. It specifies CASSYDRDRDNEQFF.

This clonotype was seen ten or more times. The chain joins TRBV9 to TRBJ2-1; a possible D gene is TRBD2 (5 bases). Between the trimmed V and J ends, which lost 0 bases and 4 bases, there was a span of 14 bases. Germline lookup yields CDR1 SGDLS and CDR2 YYNGEE. The length of the CDR3 is 16 residues. The CDR3 region is CASSVATGIQYNEQFF. The DNA for the CDR3 is TGTGCCAGCAGCGTAGCAACCGGGATCCAATACAATGAGCAGTTCTTC.

This clonotype was found many times. The rearrangement links TRBV5-1 to TRBJ1-1; D gene uncertain. The V gene lost 6 bases and the J gene lost 5 bases, with 8 bases spanning the gap. This CDR3 region has 11 residues. Germline loops: CDR1 SGHRS, CDR2 YFSETQ. The CDR3 nucleotides are TGCGCCAGCAACACCCGGACTGAAGCTTTCTTT. It encodes CASNTRTEAFF.

This clonotype is medium-sized (0.01 to 0.1%) in the sample. V and J are TRBV12-3 or TRBV12-4 and TRBJ1-1; no clear D. With 7 bases removed from V and 3 bases from J, the gap between germline ends came to 12 bases. The CDR3 loop spans 13 amino acids. CDR3 DNA: TGTGCCAGCACCCTAAAGGGTCACACTGAAGCTTTCTTT. Translated, it gives CASTLKGHTEAFF.